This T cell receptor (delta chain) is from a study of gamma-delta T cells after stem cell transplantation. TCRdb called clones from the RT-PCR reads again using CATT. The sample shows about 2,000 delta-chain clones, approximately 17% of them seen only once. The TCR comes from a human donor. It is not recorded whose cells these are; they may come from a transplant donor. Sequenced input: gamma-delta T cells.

The CDR3 loop is CACDTLRGTGSLSTDKLIF. The CDR3 DNA reads as TGTGCCTGTGACACCCTACGAGGGACTGGTTCCCTTTCCACCGATAAACTCATCTTT. V gene TRDV2 combines with J gene TRDJ1; possibly TRDD3 for D (5 bases). V lost 0 bases to trimming and J lost 1 base, with 23 bases between them. CDR3 length: 19 amino acids. Germline-derived CDR1 and CDR2 are GEAIGNYY and EKD.